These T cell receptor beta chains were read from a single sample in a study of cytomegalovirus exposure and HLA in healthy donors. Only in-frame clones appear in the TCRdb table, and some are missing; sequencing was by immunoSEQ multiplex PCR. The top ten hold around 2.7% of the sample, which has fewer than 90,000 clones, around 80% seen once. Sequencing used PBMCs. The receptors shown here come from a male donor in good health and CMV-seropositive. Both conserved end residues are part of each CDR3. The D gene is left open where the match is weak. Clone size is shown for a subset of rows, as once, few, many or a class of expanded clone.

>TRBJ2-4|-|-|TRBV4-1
CASRGALDIQYF
TGCGCCAGCAGAGGGGCGTTAGACATTCAGTACTTC
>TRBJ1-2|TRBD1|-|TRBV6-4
CASSDSSLPQGAPQDYGYTF
TGTGCCAGCAGTGACTCGTCTCTACCACAGGGGGCGCCGCAGGACTATGGCTACACCTTC
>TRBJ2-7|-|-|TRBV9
CASSVGQTYEQYF
TGTGCCAGCAGCGTAGGACAGACCTACGAGCAGTACTTC
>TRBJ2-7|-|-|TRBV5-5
CASSYLPGNSYEQYF
TGTGCCAGCAGCTACCTTCCCGGGAACTCCTACGAGCAGTACTTC
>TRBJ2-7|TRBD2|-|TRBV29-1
CSVGLAGYEQYF
TGCAGCGTCGGACTAGCGGGATACGAGCAGTACTTC
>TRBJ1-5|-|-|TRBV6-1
CASSEAGGFRTYRNQPQHF
TGTGCCAGCAGTGAAGCGGGAGGTTTTAGAACTTACCGAAATCAGCCCCAGCATTTT
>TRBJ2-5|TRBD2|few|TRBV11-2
CASSVGASGRGYQETQYF
TGTGCCAGCAGCGTAGGGGCTAGCGGGCGAGGCTACCAAGAGACCCAGTACTTC
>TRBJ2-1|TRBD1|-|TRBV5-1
CASTPGTGYNEQFF
TGCGCCAGCACCCCCGGGACAGGGTACAATGAGCAGTTCTTC
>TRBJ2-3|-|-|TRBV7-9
CASRAGRRGPTDTQYF
TGTGCCAGCAGGGCGGGGCGGCGGGGCCCCACAGATACGCAGTATTTT
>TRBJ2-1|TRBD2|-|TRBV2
CASSDRTSAKEQFF
TGTGCCAGCAGTGATAGGACTAGCGCGAAAGAGCAGTTCTTC
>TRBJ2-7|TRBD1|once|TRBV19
CASSTHPGQGAKSYEQYF
TGTGCCAGTAGTACTCACCCGGGACAGGGGGCGAAGAGTTACGAGCAGTACTTC
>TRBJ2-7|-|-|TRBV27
CASRDNTYEQYF
TGTGCCAGCCGGGACAACACCTACGAGCAGTACTTC
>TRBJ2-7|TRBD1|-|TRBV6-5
CASSKTGGGGEQYF
TGTGCCAGCAGTAAGACAGGGGGGGGTGGCGAGCAGTACTTC
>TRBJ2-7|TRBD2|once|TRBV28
CAILAGGIGEQYF
TGTGCCATCCTAGCGGGAGGAATAGGCGAGCAGTACTTC
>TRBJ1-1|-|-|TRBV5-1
CASSLQGNEAFF
TGCGCCAGCAGCTTGCAGGGGAATGAAGCTTTCTTT
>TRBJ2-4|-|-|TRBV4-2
CASSQDPLLTVLAKNIQYF
TGTGCCAGCAGCCAAGATCCTCTCCTTACAGTGTTAGCCAAAAACATTCAGTACTTC
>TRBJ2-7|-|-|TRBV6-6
CASSYTAGNYEQYF
TGTGCCAGCAGTTACACTGCGGGTAATTACGAGCAGTACTTC
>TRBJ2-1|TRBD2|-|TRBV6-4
CASSISGNHEQFF
TGTGCCAGCAGCATTAGCGGGAATCATGAGCAGTTCTTC
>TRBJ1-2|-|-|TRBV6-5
CASKMASKRGYTF
TGTGCCAGCAAGATGGCCTCGAAGCGCGGCTACACCTTC
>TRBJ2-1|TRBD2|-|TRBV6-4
CASSERSGSNYNEQFF
TGTGCCAGCAGTGAAAGGAGCGGGAGCAACTACAATGAGCAGTTCTTC
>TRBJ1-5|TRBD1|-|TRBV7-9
CSSSSGQGDNQPQHF
TGTTCCAGCAGCTCGGGACAGGGGGACAATCAGCCCCAGCATTTT
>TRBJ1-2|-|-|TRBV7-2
CASSLRSGTLRNYGYTF
TGTGCCAGCAGCTTGAGAAGCGGGACACTGAGAAACTATGGCTACACCTTC
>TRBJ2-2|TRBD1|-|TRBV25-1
CASSEYTGGTGELFF
TGTGCCAGCAGTGAATATACAGGGGGCACCGGGGAGCTGTTTTTT
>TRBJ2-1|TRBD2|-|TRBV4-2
CASSQGLAGSSYNEQFF
TGTGCCAGCAGCCAAGGACTAGCGGGTTCCTCCTACAATGAGCAGTTCTTC
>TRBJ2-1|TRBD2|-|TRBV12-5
CASGPTSGLLFF
TGTGCTAGTGGTCCGACTAGCGGGCTGTTATTCTTC
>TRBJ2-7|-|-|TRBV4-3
CASSQFSGGRPYEQYF
TGCGCCAGCAGCCAATTTAGCGGTGGCAGGCCCTACGAGCAGTACTTC
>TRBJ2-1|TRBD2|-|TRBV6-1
CASRGLATYNEQFF
TGTGCCAGCCGAGGACTAGCGACCTACAATGAGCAGTTCTTC
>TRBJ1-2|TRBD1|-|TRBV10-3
CAIDRGEDYGYTF
TGTGCCATCGACAGGGGTGAGGACTATGGCTACACCTTC
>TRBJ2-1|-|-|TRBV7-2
CASSSSTGYNEQFF
TGTGCCAGCAGCAGTAGCACAGGTTACAATGAGCAGTTCTTC
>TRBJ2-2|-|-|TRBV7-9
CASSQTGELFF
TGTGCCAGCAGCCAGACCGGGGAGCTGTTTTTT
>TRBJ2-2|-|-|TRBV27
CASSPRTLPGELFF
TGTGCCAGCAGTCCACGGACTCTTCCCGGGGAGCTGTTTTTT
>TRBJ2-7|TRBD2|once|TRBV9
CASKAGTSGRASYEQYF
TGTGCCAGCAAGGCCGGGACTAGCGGGAGGGCCTCCTACGAGCAGTACTTC
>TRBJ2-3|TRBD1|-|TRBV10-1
CASKAGQEIDTQYF
TGCGCCAGCAAGGCGGGACAGGAAATCGATACGCAGTATTTT
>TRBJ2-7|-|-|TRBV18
CASSPGPGYEQYF
TGTGCCAGCTCACCAGGGCCCGGTTACGAGCAGTACTTC
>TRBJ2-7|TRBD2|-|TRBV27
CASRGLAGVSYEQYF
TGTGCCAGCAGGGGACTAGCGGGTGTCTCCTACGAGCAGTACTTC
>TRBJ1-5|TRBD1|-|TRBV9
CASSGGQGGNQPQHF
TGTGCCAGCAGTGGAGGACAGGGTGGCAATCAGCCCCAGCATTTT
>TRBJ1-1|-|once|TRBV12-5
CASGLGPQVPNTEAFF
TGTGCTAGTGGTTTGGGCCCTCAGGTACCGAACACTGAAGCTTTCTTT
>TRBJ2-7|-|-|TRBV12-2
CASRFCDRAYEQYF
TGTGCAAGTCGCTTTTGTGACAGGGCCTACGAGCAGTACTTC
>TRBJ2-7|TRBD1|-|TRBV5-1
CASSFGQGGMYEQYF
TGCGCCAGCAGCTTTGGACAGGGAGGAATGTACGAGCAGTACTTC
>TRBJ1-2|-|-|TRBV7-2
CASSQTVDVSYTF
TGTGCCAGCAGCCAGACAGTAGACGTTAGCTACACCTTC
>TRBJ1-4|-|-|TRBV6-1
CASSGLTGRPTNEKLFF
TGTGCCAGCAGTGGATTGACAGGAAGACCAACTAATGAAAAACTGTTTTTT
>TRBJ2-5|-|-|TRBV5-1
CASSLASAMYQETQYF
TGCGCCAGCAGCTTAGCTAGCGCAATGTACCAAGAGACCCAGTACTTC
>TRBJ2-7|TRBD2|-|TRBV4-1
CASSNVPGLAESGQYF
TGCGCCAGCAGCAACGTGCCGGGACTAGCGGAATCGGGGCAGTACTTC
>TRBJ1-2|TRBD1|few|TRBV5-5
CASSFRIPGQVINYGYTF
TGTGCCAGCAGCTTTAGGATCCCAGGACAGGTTATTAACTATGGCTACACCTTC
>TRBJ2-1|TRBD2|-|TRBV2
CASSERVAGTNEQFF
TGTGCCAGCAGTGAACGAGTAGCGGGAACCAATGAGCAGTTCTTC
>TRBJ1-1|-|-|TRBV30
CVWSPRGFGGSRTEAFF
TGTGTCTGGAGTCCCCGGGGGTTTGGGGGATCGAGAACTGAAGCTTTCTTT
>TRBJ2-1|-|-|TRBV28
CASNPRGVPYNEQFF
TGTGCCAGCAACCCCAGAGGAGTGCCCTACAATGAGCAGTTCTTC
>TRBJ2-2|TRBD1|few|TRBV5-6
CASSRDRGLTGELFF
TGTGCCAGCAGCAGAGACAGGGGGTTGACCGGGGAGCTGTTTTTT
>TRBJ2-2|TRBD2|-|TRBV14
CASSRRSSGRGGELFF
TGTGCCAGCAGCCGGCGGTCCAGCGGGAGGGGCGGGGAGCTGTTTTTT
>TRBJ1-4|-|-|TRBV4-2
CASSQGQKLNEKLFF
TGTGCCAGCAGCCAAGGACAGAAGCTTAATGAAAAACTGTTTTTT